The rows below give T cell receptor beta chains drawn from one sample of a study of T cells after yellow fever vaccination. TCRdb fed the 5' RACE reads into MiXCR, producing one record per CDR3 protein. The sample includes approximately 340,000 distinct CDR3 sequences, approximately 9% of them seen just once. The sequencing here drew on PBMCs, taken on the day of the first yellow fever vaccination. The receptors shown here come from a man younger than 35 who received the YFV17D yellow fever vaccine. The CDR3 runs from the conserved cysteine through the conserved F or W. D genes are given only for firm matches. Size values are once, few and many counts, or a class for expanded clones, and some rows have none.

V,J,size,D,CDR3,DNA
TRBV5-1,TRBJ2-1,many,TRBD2,CASSLGLAGAGEQFF,TGCGCCAGCAGCCTGGGACTAGCGGGGGCCGGGGAGCAGTTCTTC
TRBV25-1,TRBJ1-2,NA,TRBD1,CASSEGTGVDYGYTF,TGTGCCAGCAGTGAAGGGACAGGGGTCGACTATGGCTACACCTTC
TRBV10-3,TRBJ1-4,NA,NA,CAVGGEKLFF,TGTGCCGTGGGGGGGGAAAAACTGTTTTTT
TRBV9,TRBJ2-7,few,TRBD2,CASSATSGTYEQYF,TGTGCCAGCAGCGCGACTAGCGGGACCTACGAGCAGTACTTC
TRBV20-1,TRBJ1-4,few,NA,CSARFEGTRGEKLFF,TGCAGTGCTAGATTCGAAGGGACCAGGGGCGAAAAACTGTTTTTT
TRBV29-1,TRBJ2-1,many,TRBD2,CSASGAGGYNEQFF,TGCAGCGCCTCGGGGGCGGGGGGTTACAATGAGCAGTTCTTC
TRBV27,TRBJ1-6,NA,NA,CASRRQQGNSPLHF,TGTGCCAGCAGAAGGCAACAGGGAAATTCACCCCTCCACTTT
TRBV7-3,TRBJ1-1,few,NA,CASSPEGNTEAFF,TGTGCCAGCAGCCCTGAGGGGAACACTGAAGCTTTCTTT
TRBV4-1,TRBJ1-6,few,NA,CASSPLVAANSPLHF,TGCGCCAGCAGCCCCCTCGTGGCAGCTAATTCACCCCTCCACTTT
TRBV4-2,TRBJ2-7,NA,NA,CASSQDGQGGYEQYF,TGTGCCAGCAGCCAAGACGGGCAGGGGGGATACGAGCAGTACTTC
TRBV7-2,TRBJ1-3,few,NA,CASSLQTYGNTIYF,TGTGCCAGCAGCCTACAGACATATGGAAACACCATATATTTT
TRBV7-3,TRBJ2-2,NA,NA,CASSLQGRAGELFF,TGTGCCAGCAGCCTCCAGGGGCGGGCCGGGGAGCTGTTTTTT
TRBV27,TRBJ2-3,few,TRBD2,CASMGGGTDTQYF,TGTGCCAGCATGGGGGGGGGAACAGATACGCAGTATTTT
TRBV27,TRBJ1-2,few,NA,CASKASSNYGYTF,TGTGCCAGCAAGGCCAGCTCCAACTATGGCTACACCTTC
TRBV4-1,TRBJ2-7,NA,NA,CASSQLDTDSYEQYF,TGCGCCAGCAGCCAACTGGACACCGACTCCTACGAGCAGTACTTC
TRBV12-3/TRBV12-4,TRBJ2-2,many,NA,CASSSGQFVGGELFF,TGTGCCAGCAGTTCGGGACAATTCGTCGGCGGGGAGCTGTTTTTT
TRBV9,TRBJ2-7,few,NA,CASSVDPQVFDEQYF,TGTGCCAGCAGCGTAGATCCACAGGTTTTCGACGAGCAGTACTTC
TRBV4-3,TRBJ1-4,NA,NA,CASSQDGGATNEKLFF,TGCGCCAGCAGCCAAGATGGAGGGGCAACTAATGAAAAACTGTTTTTT
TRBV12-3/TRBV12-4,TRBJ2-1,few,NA,CASSLGQGGPYNEQFF,TGTGCCAGCAGTTTAGGACAGGGAGGCCCCTACAATGAGCAGTTCTTC
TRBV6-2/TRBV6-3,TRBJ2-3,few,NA,CASSRPTIPSDTQYF,TGTGCCAGCAGCCGTCCTACGATACCTTCGGATACGCAGTATTTT
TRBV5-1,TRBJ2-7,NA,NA,CASSLYSSLGPYEQYF,TGCGCCAGCAGCTTGTATAGTTCCCTGGGACCATACGAGCAGTACTTC
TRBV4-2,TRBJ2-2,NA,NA,CASSQGRGPNTGELFF,TGTGCCAGCAGCCAAGGGCGGGGCCCGAACACCGGGGAGCTGTTTTTT
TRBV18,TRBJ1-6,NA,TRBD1,CASSPRTGSSYNSPLHF,TGTGCCAGCTCACCCCGGACAGGGAGCTCCTATAATTCACCCCTCCACTTT
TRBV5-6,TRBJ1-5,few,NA,CASSSYGASNQPQHF,TGTGCCAGCAGCTCATACGGGGCCTCCAATCAGCCCCAGCATTTT
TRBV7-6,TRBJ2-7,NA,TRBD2,CASSSISGLGGGAAYEQYF,TGTGCCAGCAGCTCAATCTCAGGTCTGGGCGGGGGGGCCGCTTACGAGCAGTACTTC
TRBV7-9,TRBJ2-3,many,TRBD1,CASSSTTGGWTQYF,TGTGCCAGCAGCTCAACTACAGGGGGATGGACGCAGTATTTT
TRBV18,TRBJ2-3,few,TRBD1,CASSPRWDSIDTDTQYF,TGTGCCAGCTCACCACGGTGGGACAGTATTGACACAGATACGCAGTATTTT
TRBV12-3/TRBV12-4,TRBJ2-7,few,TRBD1,CASSWTGGGTYEQYF,TGTGCCAGCAGTTGGACAGGGGGCGGTACTTACGAGCAGTACTTC
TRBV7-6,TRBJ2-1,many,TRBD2,CASSKRASGGEYNEQFF,TGTGCCAGCAGCAAGCGGGCTAGCGGGGGCGAATACAATGAGCAGTTCTTC
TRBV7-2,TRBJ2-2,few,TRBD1,CASSKGQGNTGELFF,TGTGCCAGCAGCAAGGGACAGGGGAACACCGGGGAGCTGTTTTTT
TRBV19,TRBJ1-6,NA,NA,CATPGRSPLHF,TGTGCCACTCCGGGAAGGTCACCCCTCCACTTT